This entry lists 18 T cell receptor beta chains sequenced from one sample in a study of cytomegalovirus exposure and HLA in healthy donors. Clones were sequenced by immunoSEQ multiplex PCR, and TCRdb holds only the in-frame ones, with some missing. The sample records roughly 330,000 clones, 75% to 90% being singletons. What was sequenced was PBMCs. These receptors were collected from a woman in her twenties or thirties in good health and CMV-seropositive.

The chain links TRBV29-1 to TRBJ2-1; TRBD2 matches 14 bases. This CDR3 is built from 13 residues. Germline V gene sequence: CDR1 SQVTM, CDR2 ANQGSEA. V gave up 7 bases and J gave up 10 bases; unmatched junction bases: 6. CDR3: CSGGLAGVEEQFF. DNA of the CDR3: TGCAGCGGGGGACTAGCGGGAGTTGAAGAGCAGTTCTTC.

The CDR3 loop is CASSSPSYEQYF. For the CDR3, the DNA is TGCGCCAGCAGCTCACCCTCCTACGAGCAGTACTTC. The rearrangement links TRBV5-1 to TRBJ2-7, with no clear D. Per the germline V gene, CDR1 is SGHRS and CDR2 is YFSETQ. The V gene lost 3 bases and the J gene lost 0 bases, with 4 bases spanning the gap. The CDR3 sequence is 12 residues long.

The chain recombines TRBV9 with TRBJ1-1; D is ambiguous. The germline V gene encodes CDR1 SGDLS and CDR2 YYNGEE. With 0 bases removed from V and 11 bases from J, the gap between germline ends came to 14 bases. CDR3 length: 13 amino acids. In nucleotides, the CDR3 is TGTGCCAGCAGCGTAGTAAGCGGAGACTTGGCTTTCTTT. It encodes CASSVVSGDLAFF.

The sample holds a few counts of this clone. This chain links TRBV4-2 with TRBJ1-1; D is unclear. Between the trimmed V and J ends, which lost 4 bases and 4 bases, there was a span of 13 bases. The CDR3 length is 14 residues. The germline CDR1 and CDR2 sequences are LGHNA and YNFKEQ. The CDR3 region has the DNA TGTGCCAGCAGCCTCGTCAGGTCGGGCACTGAAGCTTTCTTT. This encodes CASSLVRSGTEAFF.

This chain links TRBV9 with TRBJ2-7, with D possibly matching TRBD2 (6 bases). CDR1 and CDR2 (germline): SGDLS, YYNGEE. The V end lost 0 bases, the J end lost 2 bases, and 9 bases lay between the germline ends. The CDR3 loop spans 14 amino acids. This CDR3 is CASSVAGAPYEQYF. The CDR3, as DNA: TGTGCCAGCAGCGTAGCGGGAGCCCCCTACGAGCAGTACTTC.

The rearrangement joins TRBV18 to TRBJ1-6; weak D call: TRBD1 (5 bases). Germline V gene sequence: CDR1 KGHSH, CDR2 LQKENI. The CDR3 contains 17 residues. V lost 0 bases, J lost 2 bases, and 11 bases lay in between. The CDR3 DNA sequence: TGTGCCAGCTCACCACCAGGGGATAGAACCTATAATTCACCCCTCCACTTT. Amino acid sequence: CASSPPGDRTYNSPLHF.

The CDR3 reads CASRGPRQYF. CDR3 bases: TGTGCCAGCAGAGGACCTAGACAGTACTTC. This chain joins TRBV2 and TRBJ2-4; the D is unclear. CDR3 length: 10 residues. Deletions cut 6 bases from V and 13 bases from J, with 10 bases between. Germline CDR1 is SNHLY and CDR2 is FYNNEI.

J is TRBJ2-7 and V is TRBV28; TRBD2 agrees at 7 bases. The length of the CDR3 is 15 residues. J gave up 4 bases and V 6 bases, and 12 bases lay outside the gene matches. From germline, CDR1 is MDHEN and CDR2 SYDVKM. The CDR3 here is CASSLASGGKYEQYF. CDR3 sequence (DNA): TGTGCCAGCAGCCTCGCTAGCGGAGGGAAATACGAGCAGTACTTC.

This clone was found once. The chain uses TRBV5-1 and TRBJ2-3, with 11 bases matching TRBD2. The CDR3 contains 16 residues. Trimming at V came to 5 bases and at J to 4 bases, leaving 9 bases not matched to a gene. In germline, CDR1 is SGHRS, CDR2 YFSETQ. The CDR3 region has the DNA TGCGCCAGCAGTTTTCAAGGGACTAGCGGCGCAGATACGCAGTATTTT. It codes for CASSFQGTSGADTQYF.

The chain combines TRBV19 with TRBJ2-3; 15 bases fit TRBD2. The V gene's germline CDR1 is LNHDA and CDR2 SQIVND (reference sequence). The CDR3 totals 17 residues. Trimming took 5 bases from V and 2 from J; bases not matched to a gene: 5. This CDR3 is CASSLGLAGGSTDTQYF. DNA for the CDR3: TGTGCCAGTAGTCTGGGACTAGCGGGAGGTTCCACAGATACGCAGTATTTT.

This sequence joins TRBV28 and TRBJ1-2, with unresolved D. This CDR3 is 14 amino acids long. Germline V CDR1 and CDR2: MDHEN, SYDVKM. V gave up 1 base and J gave up 4 bases, with 10 bases separating them. The CDR3 nucleotides are TGTGCCAGCAGTTTATCCCACACGGGCTATGGCTACACCTTC. Its protein product is CASSLSHTGYGYTF.

A remark on this clone: The sample carries other DNA sequences with the same CDR3. The chain recombines TRBV30 with TRBJ2-2; D call uncertain. This CDR3 is built from 12 residues. Germline CDR1 GTSNPN, CDR2 SVGIG (reference sequence). Trimming removed 0 bases at V and 6 bases at J, with 5 bases between. The CDR3 nucleotides are TGTGCCTGGAGTGTGGGCGCCGGGGAGCTGTTTTTT. This gives the protein CAWSVGAGELFF.

The chain links TRBV6-5 to TRBJ1-2; TRBD1 might be the D (5 bases). Germline V gene data show CDR1 as MNHEY and CDR2 as SVGAGI. The CDR3 consists of 14 residues. V was pared by 0 bases and J by 5 bases, with 10 bases between. CDR3 residues: CASSYSDRGYGYTF. In DNA, the CDR3 is TGTGCCAGCAGTTACTCCGACCGGGGGTATGGCTACACCTTC.

This chain connects TRBV30 to TRBJ2-1, with a tentative D call TRBD2 (6 bases). CDR1 and CDR2 (germline): GTSNPN, SVGIG (reference sequence). The CDR3 sequence is 14 residues long. V was shortened by 5 bases and J by 1 base, with 12 bases between the two germline ends. Here the CDR3 DNA reads TGTGCCTGGGCAACGGGAGAGTCCTACAATGAGCAGTTCTTC. Protein: CAWATGESYNEQFF.

The chain has TRBV4-1 and TRBJ2-5; D possibly corresponds to TRBD1 (5 bases). This CDR3 has 14 amino acids. CDR1 and CDR2 (germline): MGHRA, YSYEKL. Trimming took off 1 base at V and 4 bases at J, with 10 bases between the two ends. CDR3 amino acids: CASSQVPGLETQYF. CDR3 sequence (DNA): TGCGCCAGCAGCCAAGTCCCAGGGTTAGAGACCCAGTACTTC.

The chain carries TRBV2 and TRBJ2-2, with TRBD2 identical over 10 bases. Germline V gene sequence: CDR1 SNHLY, CDR2 FYNNEI. V was pared by 3 bases and J by 4 bases, with 2 bases of the junction left unmatched. The CDR3 runs 15 residues. The DNA for the CDR3 is TGTGCCAGCAGTGACCAGCGGGGGGGCACCGGGGAGCTGTTTTTT. It is translated as CASSDQRGGTGELFF.

The chain couples TRBV7-2 to TRBJ1-5, with TRBD1 as a possible D gene (5 bases). The CDR3 contains 14 residues. Germline lookup yields CDR1 SGHTA and CDR2 FQGNSA. Trimming shortened V by 6 bases and J by 4 bases, and 13 bases separated the two germline ends. This chain's CDR3 is CASRIVGLNQPQHF. The DNA of the CDR3 is TGTGCCAGCAGGATAGTGGGACTGAATCAGCCCCAGCATTTT.

The chain uses TRBV9 and TRBJ2-3, with 12 bases identical to TRBD2. The ends lost 3 bases at V and 3 bases at J; junction bases unmatched: 5. Germline CDR1 and CDR2: SGDLS and YYNGEE. This CDR3 contains 16 residues. DNA for the CDR3: TGTGCCAGCAGCGCGACTAGCGGGAGTTGGACAGATACGCAGTATTTT. Translated: CASSATSGSWTDTQYF.